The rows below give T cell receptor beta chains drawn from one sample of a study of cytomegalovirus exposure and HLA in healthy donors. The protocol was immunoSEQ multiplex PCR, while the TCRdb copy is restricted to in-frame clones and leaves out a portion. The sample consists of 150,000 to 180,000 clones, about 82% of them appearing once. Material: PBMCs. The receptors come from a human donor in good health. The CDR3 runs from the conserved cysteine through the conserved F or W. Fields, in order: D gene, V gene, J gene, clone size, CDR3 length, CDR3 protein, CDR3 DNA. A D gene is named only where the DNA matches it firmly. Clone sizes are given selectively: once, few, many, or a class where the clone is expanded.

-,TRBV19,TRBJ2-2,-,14,CASSGQSNTGELFF,TGTGCCAGTAGTGGGCAGAGTAACACCGGGGAGCTGTTTTTT
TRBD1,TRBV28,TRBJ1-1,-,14,CASSQDRRNTEAFF,TGTGCCAGCAGTCAGGACAGGCGGAACACTGAAGCTTTCTTT
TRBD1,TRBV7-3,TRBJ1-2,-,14,CASSLTGTGNGYTF,TGTGCCAGCAGCTTAACCGGGACAGGGAACGGCTACACCTTC
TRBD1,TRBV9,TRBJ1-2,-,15,CASSAQGEIGYGYTF,TGTGCCAGCAGCGCACAGGGGGAAATTGGGTATGGCTACACCTTC
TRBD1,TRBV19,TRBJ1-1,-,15,CASTRKQGDGTEAFF,TGTGCCAGTACCCGTAAACAGGGGGATGGAACTGAAGCTTTCTTT
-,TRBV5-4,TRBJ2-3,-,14,CASYPGGLRDTQYF,TGTGCCAGCTACCCGGGGGGCCTCAGAGATACGCAGTATTTT
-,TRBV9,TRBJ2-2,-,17,CASSVVASVANTGELFF,TGTGCCAGCAGCGTAGTGGCTAGCGTAGCGAACACCGGGGAGCTGTTTTTT
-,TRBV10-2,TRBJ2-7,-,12,CASSGSIYEQYF,TGCGCCAGCAGCGGGAGTATCTACGAGCAGTACTTC
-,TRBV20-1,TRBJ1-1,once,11,CSAEGNTEAFF,TGCAGTGCGGAGGGTAACACTGAAGCTTTCTTT
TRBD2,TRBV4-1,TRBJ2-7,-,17,CASSPRGGRGRGYEQYF,TGCGCCAGCAGCCCTCGGGGTGGGAGGGGACGGGGCTACGAGCAGTACTTC
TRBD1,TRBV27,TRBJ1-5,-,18,CASPGAFGQGDYYQPQHF,TGTGCCAGCCCTGGGGCCTTTGGACAGGGTGATTACTATCAGCCCCAGCATTTT
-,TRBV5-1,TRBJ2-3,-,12,CASSLVADTQYF,TGCGCCAGCAGCTTGGTTGCGGATACGCAGTATTTT
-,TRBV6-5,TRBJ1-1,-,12,CASSYSGLEAFF,TGTGCCAGCAGTTACTCGGGGCTTGAAGCTTTCTTT
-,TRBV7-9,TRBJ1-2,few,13,CASSFKENYGYTF,TGTGCCAGCAGCTTTAAGGAGAACTATGGCTACACCTTC
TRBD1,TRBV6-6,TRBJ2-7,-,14,CASSRGPLEVEQYF,TGTGCCAGCAGCAGGGGGCCTCTGGAGGTGGAGCAGTACTTC
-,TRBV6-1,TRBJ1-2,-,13,CASSMVRDYGYTF,TGTGCCAGCAGCATGGTTAGAGACTATGGCTACACCTTC
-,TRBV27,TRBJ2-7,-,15,CASRPIAGLSYEQYF,TGTGCCAGCAGGCCAATCGCGGGGCTTTCCTACGAGCAGTACTTC
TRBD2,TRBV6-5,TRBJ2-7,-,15,CASSQSGGSSYEQYF,TGTGCCAGCAGCCAGAGCGGGGGGAGCTCCTACGAGCAGTACTTC
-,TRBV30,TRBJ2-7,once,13,CAWSGTGVGEQYF,TGTGCCTGGAGTGGTACGGGAGTCGGTGAGCAGTACTTC
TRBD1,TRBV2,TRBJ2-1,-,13,CASNRGPYNEQFF,TGTGCCAGCAACAGGGGACCCTACAATGAGCAGTTCTTC
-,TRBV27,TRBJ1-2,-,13,CASAPGVFYGYTF,TGTGCCAGCGCCCCAGGGGTCTTCTATGGCTACACCTTC
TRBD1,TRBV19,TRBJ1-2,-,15,CASSMQAGGGYGYTF,TGTGCCAGTAGTATGCAGGCAGGGGGCGGCTATGGCTACACCTTC
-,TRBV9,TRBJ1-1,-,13,CASSDGQRTEAFF,TGTGCCAGCAGCGATGGACAGCGAACTGAAGCTTTCTTT
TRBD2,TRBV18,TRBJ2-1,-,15,CASSGLAGTYNEQFF,TGTGCCAGCTCAGGACTAGCGGGGACCTACAATGAGCAGTTCTTC
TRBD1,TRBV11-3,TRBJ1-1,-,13,CASSLQTGAEAFF,TGTGCCAGCAGCCTCCAGACAGGGGCTGAAGCTTTCTTT
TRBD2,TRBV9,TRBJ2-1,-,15,CASSVGLAGGEEQFF,TGTGCCAGCAGCGTTGGACTAGCGGGCGGGGAGGAGCAGTTCTTC
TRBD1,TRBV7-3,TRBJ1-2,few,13,CASSPDRDYGYTF,TGTGCCAGCAGCCCTGACAGGGACTATGGCTACACCTTC
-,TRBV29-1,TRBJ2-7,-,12,CSVGMGPYEQYF,TGCAGCGTTGGAATGGGCCCCTACGAGCAGTACTTC
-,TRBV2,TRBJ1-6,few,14,CASSGLSGNSPLHF,TGTGCCAGCAGTGGTTTATCGGGGAATTCACCCCTCCACTTT
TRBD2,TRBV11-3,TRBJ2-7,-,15,CASSPSASGSYEQYF,TGTGCCAGCAGCCCCTCCGCTAGCGGGTCCTACGAGCAGTACTTC
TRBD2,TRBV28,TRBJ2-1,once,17,CASSLSQTSGRNNEQFF,TGTGCCAGCAGTTTATCCCAAACTAGCGGGAGGAATAATGAGCAGTTCTTC
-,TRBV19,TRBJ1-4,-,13,CASSKGSNEKLFF,TGTGCCAGTAGTAAAGGGAGCAATGAAAAACTGTTTTTT
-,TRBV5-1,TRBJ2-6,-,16,CASSDGQPSGANVLTF,TGCGCCAGCAGCGATGGACAGCCCTCTGGGGCCAACGTCCTGACTTTC
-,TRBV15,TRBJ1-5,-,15,CATSSRRDQAQPQHF,TGTGCCACCAGCAGTCGGCGGGACCAGGCCCAGCCCCAGCATTTT
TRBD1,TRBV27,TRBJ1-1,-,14,CASSLSTGGTEAFF,TGTGCCAGCAGTTTATCGACAGGGGGCACTGAAGCTTTCTTT
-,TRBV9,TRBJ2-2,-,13,CASKQGYTGELFF,TGTGCCAGCAAACAGGGCTACACCGGGGAGCTGTTTTTT
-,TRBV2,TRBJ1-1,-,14,CASRGLGGANEAFF,TGTGCCAGCAGGGGACTGGGAGGAGCCAATGAAGCTTTCTTT
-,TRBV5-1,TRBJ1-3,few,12,CASSFPGNTIYF,TGCGCCAGCAGCTTCCCAGGAAACACCATATATTTT
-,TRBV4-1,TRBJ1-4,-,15,CASSQDDGKYEKLFF,TGCGCCAGCAGCCAAGACGACGGGAAGTATGAAAAACTGTTTTTT
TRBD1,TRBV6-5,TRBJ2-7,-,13,CASRNRGRYEQYF,TGTGCCAGCAGGAACAGGGGGAGATACGAGCAGTACTTC
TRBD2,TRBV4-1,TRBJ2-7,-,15,CASSQGRLAGYEQYF,TGCGCCAGCAGCCAAGGCCGACTAGCGGGGTACGAGCAGTACTTC
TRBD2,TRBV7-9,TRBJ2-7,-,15,CASSREGLGVREQYF,TGTGCCAGCAGTCGAGAAGGACTAGGGGTTCGTGAGCAGTACTTC
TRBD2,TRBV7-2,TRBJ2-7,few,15,CASTQAGGGNYEQYF,TGTGCCAGCACCCAAGCTGGCGGGGGGAACTACGAGCAGTACTTC
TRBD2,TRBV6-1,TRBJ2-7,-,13,CAAGLADSYEQYF,TGTGCCGCCGGACTAGCGGATTCCTACGAGCAGTACTTC
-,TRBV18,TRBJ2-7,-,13,CASSPTGTYEQYF,TGTGCCAGCTCACCAACAGGGACCTACGAGCAGTACTTC
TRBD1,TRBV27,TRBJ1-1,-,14,CASRLDRANTEAFF,TGTGCCAGCAGACTCGACAGGGCCAACACTGAAGCTTTCTTT
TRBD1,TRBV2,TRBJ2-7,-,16,CASSEVLGTASYEQYF,TGTGCCAGCAGTGAAGTACTAGGGACAGCGAGCTACGAGCAGTACTTC
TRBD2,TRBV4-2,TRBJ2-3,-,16,CASSQGGREGADTQYF,TGTGCCAGCAGCCAAGGGGGGAGGGAGGGAGCAGATACGCAGTATTTT
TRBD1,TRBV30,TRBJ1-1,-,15,CAWSVGTGGFTEAFF,TGTGCCTGGAGTGTGGGGACAGGAGGTTTCACTGAAGCTTTCTTT
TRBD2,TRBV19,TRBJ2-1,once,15,CASRTGLAGAEEQFF,TGTGCCAGTAGGACCGGACTAGCGGGGGCCGAGGAGCAGTTCTTC